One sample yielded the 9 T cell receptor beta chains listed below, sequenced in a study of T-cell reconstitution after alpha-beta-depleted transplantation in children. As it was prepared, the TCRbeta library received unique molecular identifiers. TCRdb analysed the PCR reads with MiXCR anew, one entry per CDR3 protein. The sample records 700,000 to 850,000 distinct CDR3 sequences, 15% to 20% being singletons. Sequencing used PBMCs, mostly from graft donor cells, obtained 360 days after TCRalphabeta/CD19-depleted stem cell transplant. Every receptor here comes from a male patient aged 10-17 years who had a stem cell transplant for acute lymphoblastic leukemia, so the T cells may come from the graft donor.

The CDR3 DNA is TGTGCCAGTAGTGACGGGACCGTCAGCTCTCTTGGAAACACCATATATTTT. This encodes CASSDGTVSSLGNTIYF. The chain employs TRBV19 and TRBJ1-3, with D tentatively TRBD1 (5 bases). Per germline, CDR1 LNHDA and CDR2 SQIVND (reference sequence). CDR3 length: 17 residues. Trimming removed 5 bases from V and 3 bases from J, with 20 bases in between.

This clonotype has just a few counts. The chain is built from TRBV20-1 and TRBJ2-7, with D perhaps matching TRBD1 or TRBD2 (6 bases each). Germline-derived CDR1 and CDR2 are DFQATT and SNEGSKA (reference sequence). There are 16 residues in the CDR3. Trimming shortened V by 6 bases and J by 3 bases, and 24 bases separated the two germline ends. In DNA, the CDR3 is TGCAGTGCACGTAAAGGGGGACTCCCAAGAGTCTACGAGCAGTACTTC. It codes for CSARKGGLPRVYEQYF.

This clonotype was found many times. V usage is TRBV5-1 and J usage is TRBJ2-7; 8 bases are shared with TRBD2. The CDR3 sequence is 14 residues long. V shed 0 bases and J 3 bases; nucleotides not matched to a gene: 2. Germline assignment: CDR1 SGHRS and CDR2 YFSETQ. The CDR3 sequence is CASSLVAGSYEQYF. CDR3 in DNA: TGCGCCAGCAGCTTGGTAGCGGGGAGCTACGAGCAGTACTTC.

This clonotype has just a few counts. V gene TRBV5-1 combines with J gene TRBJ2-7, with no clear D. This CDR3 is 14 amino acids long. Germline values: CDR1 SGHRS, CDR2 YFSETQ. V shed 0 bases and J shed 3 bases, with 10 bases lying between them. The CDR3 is CASSLEPGFYEQYF. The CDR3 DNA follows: TGCGCCAGCAGCTTGGAACCCGGATTCTACGAGCAGTACTTC. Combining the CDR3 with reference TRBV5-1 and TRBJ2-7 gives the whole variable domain KAGVTQTPRYLIKTRGQQVTLSCSPISGHRSVSWYQQTPGQGLQFLFEYFSETQRNKGNFPGRFSGRQFSNSRSEMNVSTLELGDSALYLCASSLEPGFYEQYFGPGTRLTVT.

The DNA of the CDR3 is TGCGCCAGCAGCTTACGGGACGGAGTCTACGAGCAGTACTTC. This translates into CASSLRDGVYEQYF. This chain joins TRBV5-1 and TRBJ2-7; D might be TRBD1 or TRBD2, each matching 5 bases. The length of the CDR3 is 14 residues. The germline V and J ends were trimmed by 2 bases and 3 bases, with 12 bases remaining between them. CDR1 is SGHRS, CDR2 YFSETQ, per germline. The entire variable domain, with the rest obtained from reference TRBV5-1 and TRBJ2-7, is as follows: KAGVTQTPRYLIKTRGQQVTLSCSPISGHRSVSWYQQTPGQGLQFLFEYFSETQRNKGNFPGRFSGRQFSNSRSEMNVSTLELGDSALYLCASSLRDGVYEQYFGPGTRLTVT.

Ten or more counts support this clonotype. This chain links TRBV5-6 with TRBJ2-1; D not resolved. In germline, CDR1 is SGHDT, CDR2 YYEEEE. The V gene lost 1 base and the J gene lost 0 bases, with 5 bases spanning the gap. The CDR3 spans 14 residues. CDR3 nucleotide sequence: TGTGCCAGCAGCTTGTACAGCTCCTACAATGAGCAGTTCTTC. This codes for CASSLYSSYNEQFF.

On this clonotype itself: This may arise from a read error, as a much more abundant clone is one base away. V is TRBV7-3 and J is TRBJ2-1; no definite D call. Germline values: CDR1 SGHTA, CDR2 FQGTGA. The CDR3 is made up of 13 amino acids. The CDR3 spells CASSSHSNNEQFF. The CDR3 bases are TGTGCCAGCAGCTCTCACTCCAACAATGAGCAGTTCTTC.

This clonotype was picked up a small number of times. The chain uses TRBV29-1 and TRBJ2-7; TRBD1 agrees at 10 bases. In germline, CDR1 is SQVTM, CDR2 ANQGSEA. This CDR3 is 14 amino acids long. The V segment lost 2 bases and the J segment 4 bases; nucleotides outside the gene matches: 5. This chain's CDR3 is CSVEIGTGDYEQYF. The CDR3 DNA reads TGCAGCGTTGAAATTGGGACAGGGGATTACGAGCAGTACTTC.

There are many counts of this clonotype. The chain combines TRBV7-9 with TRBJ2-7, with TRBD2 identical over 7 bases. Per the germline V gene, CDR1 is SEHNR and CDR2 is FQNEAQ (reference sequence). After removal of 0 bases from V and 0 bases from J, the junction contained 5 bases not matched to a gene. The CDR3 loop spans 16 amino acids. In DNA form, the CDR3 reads TGTGCCAGCAGCTTAGCTCCTAGCGGCCTCTCCTACGAGCAGTACTTC. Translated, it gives CASSLAPSGLSYEQYF.